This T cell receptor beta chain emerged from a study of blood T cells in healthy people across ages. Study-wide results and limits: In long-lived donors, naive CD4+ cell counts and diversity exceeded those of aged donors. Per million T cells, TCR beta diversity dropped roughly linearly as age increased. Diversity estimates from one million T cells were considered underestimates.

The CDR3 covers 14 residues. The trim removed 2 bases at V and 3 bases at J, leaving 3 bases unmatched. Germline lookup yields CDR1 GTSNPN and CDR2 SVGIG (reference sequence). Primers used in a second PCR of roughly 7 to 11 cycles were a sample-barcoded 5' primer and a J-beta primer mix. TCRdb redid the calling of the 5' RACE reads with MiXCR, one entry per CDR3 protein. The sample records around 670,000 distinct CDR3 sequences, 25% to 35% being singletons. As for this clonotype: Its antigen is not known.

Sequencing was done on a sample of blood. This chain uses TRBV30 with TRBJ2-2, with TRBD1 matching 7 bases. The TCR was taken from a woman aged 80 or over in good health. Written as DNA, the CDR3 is TGTGCCTGGAGTCTGACAGGGTACACCGGGGAGCTGTTTTTT. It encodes CAWSLTGYTGELFF.